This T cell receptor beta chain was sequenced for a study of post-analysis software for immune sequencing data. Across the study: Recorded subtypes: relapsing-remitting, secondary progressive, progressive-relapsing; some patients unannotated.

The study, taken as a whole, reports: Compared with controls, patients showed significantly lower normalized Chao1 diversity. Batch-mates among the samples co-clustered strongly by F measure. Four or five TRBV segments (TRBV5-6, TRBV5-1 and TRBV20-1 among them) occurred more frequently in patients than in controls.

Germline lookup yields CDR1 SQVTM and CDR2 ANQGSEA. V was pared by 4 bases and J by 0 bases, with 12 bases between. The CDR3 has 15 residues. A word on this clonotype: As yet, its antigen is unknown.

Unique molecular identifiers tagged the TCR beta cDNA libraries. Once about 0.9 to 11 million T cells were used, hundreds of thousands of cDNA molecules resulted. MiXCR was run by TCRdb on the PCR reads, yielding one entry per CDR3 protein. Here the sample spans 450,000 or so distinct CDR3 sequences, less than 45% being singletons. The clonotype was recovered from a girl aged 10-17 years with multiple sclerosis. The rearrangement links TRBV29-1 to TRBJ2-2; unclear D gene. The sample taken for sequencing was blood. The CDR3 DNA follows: TGCAGCGTTGCCCCCCAGCCTTCGAACACCGGGGAGCTGTTTTTT. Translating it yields CSVAPQPSNTGELFF.